The present T cell receptor beta chain was sequenced within a study of blood T cells in healthy people across ages. Combining a sample-barcoded 5' primer with a J-beta primer mix, a second PCR ran for about 6 to 12 cycles. TCRdb ran MiXCR on the 5' RACE reads and lists one entry per CDR3 protein. The sample includes about 620,000 distinct CDR3 sequences, more than 45% seen only once; the top ten take about 13%. Every donor provided 9.5 to 10 milliliters of peripheral blood. Study-level findings and limits: Relative to aged donors, long-lived donors carried more naive CD4+ cells and displayed higher diversity. Older age went with lower TCR beta diversity per million T cells, in a roughly linear way. A strong correlation was seen between TCR beta diversity and naive T cell percentage.

Germline V gene data show CDR1 as MNHEY and CDR2 as SMNVEV (reference sequence). CDR3 size: 13 residues. Comment on this clonotype: Its antigen is unknown.

The chain carries TRBV27 and TRBJ2-4, with 7 bases aligning to TRBD2. The DNA end lines up better with TRBJ2-7; the J call may be wrong. Sample: blood. The TCR sequence derives from a woman older than 75 in good health. CDR3 coding DNA: TGTGCCAGCGGGCCCGCGGGAGTTTTCGAGCAGTACTTC. Residues: CASGPAGVFEQYF.